This T cell receptor (beta chain) was identified during a study of PD-1 blockade in classical Hodgkin lymphoma. The study, taken as a whole, reports: Patients starting nivolumab under 1 year after ASCT were excluded. Reported baseline diversity: healthy donors highest, relapsed/refractory patients lowest.

V shed 3 bases and J shed 5 bases, with 10 bases lying between them. Germline CDR1 KGHSH, CDR2 LQKENI. This CDR3 region has 13 residues. Noted time point: cycle 4 day 1 (C4D1), after 6 weeks of nivolumab. The patients all showed relapse after autologous stem cell transplantation, while their brentuximab vedotin exposure varied. The data were produced by immunoSEQ multiplex PCR, yet TCRdb's version contains in-frame clones alone and is incomplete. The sample records 46,000 or so clones, more than 70% being singletons. As to this clone: The antigen remains undetermined. The same CDR3 is also encoded by other DNA sequences in this sample.

This chain joins TRBV18 and TRBJ2-5; D not certain. This sample comprised peripheral blood mononuclear cells (PBMCs), obtained before the fourth cycle of nivolumab. This clonotype originated in a human donor with classical Hodgkin lymphoma. The CDR3 DNA reads TGTGCCAGCTCACCTCCGGTCGCGGAGACCCAGTACTTC. This codes for CASSPPVAETQYF.